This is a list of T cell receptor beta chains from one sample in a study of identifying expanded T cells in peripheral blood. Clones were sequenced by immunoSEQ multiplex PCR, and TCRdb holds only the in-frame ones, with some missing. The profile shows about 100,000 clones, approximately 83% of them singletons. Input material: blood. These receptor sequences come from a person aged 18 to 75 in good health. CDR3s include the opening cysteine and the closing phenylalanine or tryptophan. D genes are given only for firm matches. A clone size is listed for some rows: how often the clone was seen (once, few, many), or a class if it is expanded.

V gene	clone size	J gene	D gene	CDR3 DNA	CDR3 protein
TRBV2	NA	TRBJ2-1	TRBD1	TGTGCCAGCAAAGGACAGGGGTACAATGAGCAGTTCTTC	CASKGQGYNEQFF
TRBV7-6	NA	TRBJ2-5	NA	TGTGCCAGCAGCTTATACCCCCTAGGTGGTTCGGGAGAGACCCAGTACTTC	CASSLYPLGGSGETQYF
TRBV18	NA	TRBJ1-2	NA	TGTGCCAGCGCCGACTTATATGGCTACACCTTC	CASADLYGYTF
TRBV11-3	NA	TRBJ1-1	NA	TGTGCCAGCAGCTTAGAGGGGATGACTGAAGCTTTCTTT	CASSLEGMTEAFF
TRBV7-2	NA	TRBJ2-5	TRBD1	TGTGCCAGCAGCTTCTCAGGGGGCCAAGAGACCCAGTACTTC	CASSFSGGQETQYF
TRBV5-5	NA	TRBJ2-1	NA	TGTGCCAGCAGCGTTACAGGGAATCCTGAGCAGTTCTTC	CASSVTGNPEQFF
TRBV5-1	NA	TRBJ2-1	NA	TGCGCCAGCAGCCTGGAGGTGGGGGACAATGAGCAGTTCTTC	CASSLEVGDNEQFF
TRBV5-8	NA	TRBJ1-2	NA	TGTGCCAGCAGCCCGCCCCGCGGACGGATCGAGACCTATGGCTACACCTTC	CASSPPRGRIETYGYTF
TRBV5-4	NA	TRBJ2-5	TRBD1	TGTGCCAGCAGCTTGCAGGGGGCGGGAGAGACCCAGTACTTC	CASSLQGAGETQYF
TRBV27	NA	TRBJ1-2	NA	TGTGCCAGCAGTCCAGAGCGTGGGTGGACGGGTCAGGGCTACACCTTC	CASSPERGWTGQGYTF
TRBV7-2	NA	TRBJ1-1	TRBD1	TGTGCCAGCAGCTTGGGACAGGGATTGAACACTGAAGCTTTCTTT	CASSLGQGLNTEAFF
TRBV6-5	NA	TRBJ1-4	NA	TGTGCCAGCAGTTATGTGGGGGAAAAACTGTTTTTT	CASSYVGEKLFF
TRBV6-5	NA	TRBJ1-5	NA	TGTGCCAGCAGTTACGCGTCAGCTAATCAGCCCCAGCATTTT	CASSYASANQPQHF
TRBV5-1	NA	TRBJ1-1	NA	TGCGCCAGCAGCTTAGACGGTTGGAACACTGAAGCTTTCTTT	CASSLDGWNTEAFF
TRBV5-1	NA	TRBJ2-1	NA	TGCGCCAGCAGCTTGGCCGAGGCGGGGGCCGGTGAGCAGTTCTTC	CASSLAEAGAGEQFF
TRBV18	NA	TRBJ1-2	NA	TGTGCCAGCTTGGCCTCCTCGGGGGCTAACTATGGCTACACCTTC	CASLASSGANYGYTF
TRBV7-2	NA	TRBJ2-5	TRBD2	TGTGCCAGCACCAGAACTAGCGGGGCAGAGACCCAGTACTTC	CASTRTSGAETQYF
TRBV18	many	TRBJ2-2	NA	TGTGCCAGCTCACCCGTCGGAGGCGGAGCACACACCGGGGAGCTGTTTTTT	CASSPVGGGAHTGELFF
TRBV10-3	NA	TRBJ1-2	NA	TGTGCCATCAGTGAATTATATAGTGTATATGGCTACACCTTC	CAISELYSVYGYTF
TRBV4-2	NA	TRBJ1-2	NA	TGTGCCAGCAGCCAAGCCACAGGGAACTATGGCTACACCTTC	CASSQATGNYGYTF
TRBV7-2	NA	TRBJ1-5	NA	TGTGCCAGCAGCTTAGGAGATGGGGTAGGGAATCAGCCCCAGCATTTT	CASSLGDGVGNQPQHF
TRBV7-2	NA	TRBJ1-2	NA	TGTGCCAGCAGCTTACGGGACACCACTTATAACTATGGCTACACCTTC	CASSLRDTTYNYGYTF
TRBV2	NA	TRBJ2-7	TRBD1	TGTGCCAGCACTACTTACAGGGGCCCTAGGGCCTACGAGCAGTACTTC	CASTTYRGPRAYEQYF
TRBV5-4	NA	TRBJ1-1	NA	TGTGCCATTTCGCATGGTAGCCGAACGAGGGGGACTGAAGCTTTCTTT	CAISHGSRTRGTEAFF
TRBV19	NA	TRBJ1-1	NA	TGTGCCAGTAGTATAGTCGAGGCAGGGAATCGAGAAGCTTTCTTT	CASSIVEAGNREAFF
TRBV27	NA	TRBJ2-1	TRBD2	TGTGCCAGCAATCACGGGGGGGCCGGTGATGAGCAGTTCTTC	CASNHGGAGDEQFF
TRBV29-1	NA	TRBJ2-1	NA	TGCAGCGCTGACAAACCGGCGACAGCCCTGTACAATGAGCAGTTCTTC	CSADKPATALYNEQFF
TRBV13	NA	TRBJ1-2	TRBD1	TGTGCCAGCAGCTTAGGTGGACAGGGGGATTTGAACTATGGCTACACCTTC	CASSLGGQGDLNYGYTF
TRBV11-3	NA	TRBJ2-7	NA	TGTGCCAGCAGACTAAATACATGGACACCCGCCAACGAGCAGTACTTC	CASRLNTWTPANEQYF
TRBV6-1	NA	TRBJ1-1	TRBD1	TGTGCCAGCAGTCTAACAGGGGGGAACACTGAAGCTTTCTTT	CASSLTGGNTEAFF
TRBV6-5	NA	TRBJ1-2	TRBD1	TGTGCCAGCAGGTATGACAGGGGTTATGCTGGTGGCTACACCTTC	CASRYDRGYAGGYTF
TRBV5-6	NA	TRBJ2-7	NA	TGTGCCAGCAGCTTGTGGACCTCCTACGAGCAGTACTTC	CASSLWTSYEQYF
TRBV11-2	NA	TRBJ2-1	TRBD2	TGTGCCAGCAGCATCTTCGCCGGACTAGCCCGGGAGCAGTTCTTC	CASSIFAGLAREQFF
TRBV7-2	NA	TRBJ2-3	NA	TGTGCCAGCAGCCCTCACTCCACAGATACGCAGTATTTT	CASSPHSTDTQYF
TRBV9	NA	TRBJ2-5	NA	TGTGCCAGCAGCGTTTTGTACGACAGTGCCCAGTACTTC	CASSVLYDSAQYF
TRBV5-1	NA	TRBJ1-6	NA	TGCGCCAGCAACGACGGCACCGGAGGGAATTCACCCCTCCACTTT	CASNDGTGGNSPLHF
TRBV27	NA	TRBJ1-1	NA	TGTGCCAGCAGACCCGGGGGGGGAACTGAAGCTTTCTTT	CASRPGGGTEAFF
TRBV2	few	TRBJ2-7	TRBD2	TGTGCCAGCACCAAACGGGGGAGGGGTGAGGAGCAGTACTTC	CASTKRGRGEEQYF
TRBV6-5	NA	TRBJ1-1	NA	TGTGCCAGCAGTTACGGAGACACTGAAGCTTTCTTT	CASSYGDTEAFF
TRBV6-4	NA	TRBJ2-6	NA	TGTGCCAGCACCTCACGGGTGGGCTCTGGGGCCAACGTCCTGACTTTC	CASTSRVGSGANVLTF
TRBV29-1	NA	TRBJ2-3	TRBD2	TGCAGCGTTGCTAGCGGGGGGGCCACAGATACGCAGTATTTT	CSVASGGATDTQYF
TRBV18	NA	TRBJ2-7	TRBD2	TGTGCCAGCTCACCACGAGGGCAGGGAGGGGCTGTAGGCGAGCAGTACTTC	CASSPRGQGGAVGEQYF
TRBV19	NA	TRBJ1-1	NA	TGTGCCAGTAGTATAAGGGGGAGGAAAGCTTTCTTT	CASSIRGRKAFF
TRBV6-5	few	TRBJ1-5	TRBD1	TGTGCCAGCAGACAGGCTGACAGGGGCAATCAGCCCCAGCATTTT	CASRQADRGNQPQHF
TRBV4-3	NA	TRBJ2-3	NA	TGCGCCAGCAGCCAAGATCTGGGACTGTTTGGTGGAGATACGCAGTATTTT	CASSQDLGLFGGDTQYF
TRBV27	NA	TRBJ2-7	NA	TGTGCCAGCAGTTTAAAGGCTAGGGCAACCTACGAGCAGTACTTC	CASSLKARATYEQYF
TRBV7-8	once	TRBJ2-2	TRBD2	TGTGCCAGCAGCTTAGTGGGGGGGTACACCGGGGAGCTGTTTTTT	CASSLVGGYTGELFF
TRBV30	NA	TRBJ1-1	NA	TGTGCCTGGAGTTATTTGGACACCAGGAACACTGAAGCTTTCTTT	CAWSYLDTRNTEAFF
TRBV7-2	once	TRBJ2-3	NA	TGTGCCAGCAGCTTTCCACCTTCAGATACGCAGTATTTT	CASSFPPSDTQYF
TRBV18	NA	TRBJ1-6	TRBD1	TGTGCCAGCTCATCGGGACAGGGGGCTTTTTCACCCCTCCACTTT	CASSSGQGAFSPLHF
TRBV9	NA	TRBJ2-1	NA	TGTGCCAGCAGCGTAGACCCAAGCGGGCGAAATGAGCAGTTCTTC	CASSVDPSGRNEQFF
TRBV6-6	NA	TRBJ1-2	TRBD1	TGTGCCAGCAGTCCCACAGGGGACTATGGCTACACCTTC	CASSPTGDYGYTF
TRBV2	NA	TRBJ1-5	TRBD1	TGTGCCAGCAGTAGACAGGGGGAACTTTCAGCCCAGCATTTT	CASSRQGELSAQHF
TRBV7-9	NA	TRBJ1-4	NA	TGTGCCAGCAGCTCTCACACGGGGGGCAATGAAAAACTGTTTTTT	CASSSHTGGNEKLFF
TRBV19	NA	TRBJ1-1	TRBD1	TGTGCCAGTAAACCACGACAGGGAGGCATGAACACTGAAGCTTTCTTT	CASKPRQGGMNTEAFF